These T cell receptor beta chains were read from a single sample in a study of T cell responses to AZD1222 COVID-19 vaccine. The data were produced by immunoSEQ multiplex PCR, yet TCRdb's version contains in-frame clones alone and is incomplete. The profile shows more than 60,000 clones, roughly 84% of them singletons. The material sequenced was peripheral blood, taken on day 0 of AZD1222 vaccination. These receptors were obtained from an adult in good health. Both conserved end residues are part of each CDR3. The order of the fields is J gene, V gene, clone size, D gene, CDR3 DNA, CDR3 protein. A D gene is named only where the DNA matches it firmly. A clone size is listed for some rows: how often the clone was seen (once, few, many), or a class if it is expanded.

J: TRBJ2-7; V: TRBV28; size: .; D: .; DNA: TGTGCCAGCAGTTTCGAAGGGGAGAACCCTTCCTACGAGCAGTACTTC; CDR3: CASSFEGENPSYEQYF
J: TRBJ1-1; V: TRBV20-1; size: .; D: .; DNA: TGCAGTGCTAGGCCGCGGGAGGAAGCTTTCTTT; CDR3: CSARPREEAFF
J: TRBJ2-7; V: TRBV9; size: .; D: TRBD2; DNA: TGTGCCAGCAGCGTAGACGGGGGGTTCCATTCCTACGAGCAGTACTTC; CDR3: CASSVDGGFHSYEQYF
J: TRBJ1-6; V: TRBV9; size: .; D: .; DNA: TGTGCCAGCAGCGCCCCAGCTTATAATTCACCCCTCCACTTT; CDR3: CASSAPAYNSPLHF
J: TRBJ2-5; V: TRBV6-2/TRBV6-3; size: .; D: TRBD2; DNA: TGTGCCAGCAGTTACGGGGGACTAGCGGGATATGAGACCCAGTACTTC; CDR3: CASSYGGLAGYETQYF
J: TRBJ1-3; V: TRBV11-2; size: .; D: .; DNA: TGTGCCAGCAGCGTGACCCGAAACACCATATATTTT; CDR3: CASSVTRNTIYF
J: TRBJ1-1; V: TRBV19; size: .; D: .; DNA: TGTGCCAGTAGTATATTCGGGACTAGGACTGAAGCTTTCTTT; CDR3: CASSIFGTRTEAFF
J: TRBJ1-2; V: TRBV5-1; size: .; D: .; DNA: TGCGCCAGCAGCTTGGAAGGGGGGAGCACCGGCTACACCTTC; CDR3: CASSLEGGSTGYTF
J: TRBJ2-6; V: TRBV3-1/TRBV3-2; size: few; D: .; DNA: TGTGCCAGCAGCCAAGACAGCTCTGGGGCCAACGTCCTGACTTTC; CDR3: CASSQDSSGANVLTF
J: TRBJ1-4; V: TRBV11-3; size: .; D: .; DNA: TGTGCCAGCAGCGACAGTCTTTCTCCTAATGAAAAACTGTTTTTT; CDR3: CASSDSLSPNEKLFF
J: TRBJ2-7; V: TRBV28; size: .; D: TRBD1; DNA: TGTGCCACCACTCCGGGACAGGGGAGAGAGCAGTACTTC; CDR3: CATTPGQGREQYF
J: TRBJ1-5; V: TRBV19; size: .; D: TRBD1; DNA: TGTGCCAGTAGTTCACAGGGGGCCGGTCAGCCCCAGCATTTT; CDR3: CASSSQGAGQPQHF
J: TRBJ1-2; V: TRBV27; size: once; D: TRBD1; DNA: TGTGCCAGCAAGCGGGACAGGACCTACTATGGCTACACCTTC; CDR3: CASKRDRTYYGYTF
J: TRBJ2-7; V: TRBV28; size: .; D: TRBD1; DNA: TGTGCCAGCAGCTCAGACAGGGGCGAGCAGTACTTC; CDR3: CASSSDRGEQYF
J: TRBJ1-6; V: TRBV29-1; size: .; D: TRBD1; DNA: TGCAGCGTTGAAGCCAATCCGGGACAGGGGAATTCACCCCTCCACTTT; CDR3: CSVEANPGQGNSPLHF
J: TRBJ2-1; V: TRBV28; size: .; D: .; DNA: TGTGCCAGCAGTTTACGGGGGATCTCCTACAATGAGCAGTTCTTC; CDR3: CASSLRGISYNEQFF
J: TRBJ1-5; V: TRBV10-2; size: .; D: .; DNA: TGCGCCAGCAGTGAGGCATTTGGGCAGGGTAATCAGCCCCAGCATTTT; CDR3: CASSEAFGQGNQPQHF
J: TRBJ2-1; V: TRBV9; size: .; D: .; DNA: TGTGCCAGCAGCGTAGGGATGAATGAGCAGTTCTTC; CDR3: CASSVGMNEQFF